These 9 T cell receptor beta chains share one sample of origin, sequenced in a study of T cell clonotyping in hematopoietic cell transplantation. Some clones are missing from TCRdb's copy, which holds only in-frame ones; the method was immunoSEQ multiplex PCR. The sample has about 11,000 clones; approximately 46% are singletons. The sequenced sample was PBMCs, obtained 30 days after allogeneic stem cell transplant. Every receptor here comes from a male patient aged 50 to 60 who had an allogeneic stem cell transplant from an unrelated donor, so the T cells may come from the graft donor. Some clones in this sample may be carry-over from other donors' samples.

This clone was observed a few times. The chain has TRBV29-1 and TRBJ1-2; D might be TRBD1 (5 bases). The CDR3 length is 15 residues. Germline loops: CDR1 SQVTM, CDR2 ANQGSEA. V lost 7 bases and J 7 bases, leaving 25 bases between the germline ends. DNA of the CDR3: TGCAGCGCTCCTGGCCCGGGACCCAGGGAAACTGGCTACACCTTC. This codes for CSAPGPGPRETGYTF.

The CDR3 DNA is TGTGCCAGCAGCTTGACCGGGACAGGGACTAACTATGGCTACACCTTC. Translated: CASSLTGTGTNYGYTF. J is TRBJ1-2 and V is TRBV7-3; 9 bases match TRBD1. Unmatched junction bases numbered 5, after V lost 3 bases and J lost 0 bases. This CDR3 spans 16 amino acids. The germline V gene encodes CDR1 SGHTA and CDR2 FQGTGA.

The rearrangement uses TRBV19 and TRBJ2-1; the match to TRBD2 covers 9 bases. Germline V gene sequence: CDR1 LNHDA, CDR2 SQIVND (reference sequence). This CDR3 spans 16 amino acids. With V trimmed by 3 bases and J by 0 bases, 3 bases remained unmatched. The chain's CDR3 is CASSIAGGSSYNEQFF. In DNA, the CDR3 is TGTGCCAGTAGTATCGCGGGGGGGAGCTCCTACAATGAGCAGTTCTTC.

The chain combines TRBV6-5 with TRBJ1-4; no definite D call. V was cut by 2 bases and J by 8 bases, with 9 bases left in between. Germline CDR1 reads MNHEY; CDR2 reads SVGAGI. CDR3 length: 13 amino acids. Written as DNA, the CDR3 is TGTGCCAGCAGTTACGTGAATCGGGAAAAACTGTTTTTT. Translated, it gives CASSYVNREKLFF.

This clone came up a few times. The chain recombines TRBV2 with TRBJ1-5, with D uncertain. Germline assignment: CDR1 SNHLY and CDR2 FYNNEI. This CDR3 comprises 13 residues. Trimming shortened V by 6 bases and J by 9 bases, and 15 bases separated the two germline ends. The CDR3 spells CASSLRRPPPQHF. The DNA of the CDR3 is TGTGCCAGCAGCCTTAGGCGTCCGCCGCCCCAGCATTTT.

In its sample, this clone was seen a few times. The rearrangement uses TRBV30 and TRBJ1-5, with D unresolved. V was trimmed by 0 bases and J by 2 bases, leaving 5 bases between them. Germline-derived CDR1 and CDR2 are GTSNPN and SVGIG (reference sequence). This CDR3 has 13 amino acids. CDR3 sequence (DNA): TGTGCCTGGAGTGTGTCAGGCAATCAGCCCCAGCATTTT. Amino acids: CAWSVSGNQPQHF. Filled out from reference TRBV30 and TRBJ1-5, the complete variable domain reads SQTIHQWPATLVQPVGSPLSLECTVEGTSNPNLYWYRQAAGRGLQLLFYSVGIGQISSEVPQNLSASRPQDRQFILSSKKLLLSDSGFYLCAWSVSGNQPQHFGDGTRLSIL.

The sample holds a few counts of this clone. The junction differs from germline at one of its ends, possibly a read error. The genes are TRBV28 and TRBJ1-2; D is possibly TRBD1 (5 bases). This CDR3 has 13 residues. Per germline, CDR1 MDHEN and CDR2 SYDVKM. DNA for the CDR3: TGTGCCAGCAGTTTAGAACAGGACTATGGCCACACCTTC. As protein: CASSLEQDYGHTF.

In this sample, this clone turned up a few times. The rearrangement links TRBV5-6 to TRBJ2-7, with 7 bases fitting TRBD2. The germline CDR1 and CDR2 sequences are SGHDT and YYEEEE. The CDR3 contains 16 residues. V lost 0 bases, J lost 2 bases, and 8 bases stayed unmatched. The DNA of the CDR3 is TGTGCCAGCAGCTTGGGAGAGGGAGGGCATGCCTACGAGCAGTACTTC. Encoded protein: CASSLGEGGHAYEQYF.

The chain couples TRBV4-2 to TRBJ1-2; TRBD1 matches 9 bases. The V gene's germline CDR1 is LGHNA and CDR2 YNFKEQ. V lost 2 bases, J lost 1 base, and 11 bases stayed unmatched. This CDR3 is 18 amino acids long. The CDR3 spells CASSQNIWTGELNYGYTF. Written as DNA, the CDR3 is TGTGCCAGCAGCCAAAATATCTGGACAGGGGAACTTAACTATGGCTACACCTTC.